The 14 T cell receptor beta chains in this list originate from one sample, sequenced in a study of T cells in Graves' hyperthyroidism and ophthalmopathy. The CDR3 regions of TCR beta were amplified from RNA transcripts. First-round RT-PCR targeting the TCR CDR3 was performed with the HTBI primer set. TCRdb reprocessed the multiplex PCR reads with MiXCR, giving one entry per CDR3 protein. The data contain approximately 600,000 distinct CDR3 sequences, roughly 20% of them seen just once; the ten biggest clones take up 30% to 40%. Material for sequencing was blood. These receptors came from a man aged 25 to 40 with Graves' ophthalmopathy.

This clonotype has a handful of counts. The chain uses TRBV6-1 and TRBJ2-7, with 7 bases that match TRBD1. The length of the CDR3 is 13 residues. Germline assignment: CDR1 MNHNS and CDR2 SASEGT. Losses at the gene ends were 6 bases for V and 5 bases for J; bases not matched to a gene: 7. CDR3 DNA sequence: TGTGCCAGCAGGAAGACAGGGAGCCACGAGCAGTACTTC. Translation gives CASRKTGSHEQYF.

The J gene is TRBJ2-5, the V gene TRBV25-1; D might be TRBD2 (5 bases). Trimming left V 4 bases short and J 0 bases short, with 12 bases between. The CDR3 is 15 residues long. Germline assignment: CDR1 MGHDK and CDR2 SYGVNS. The CDR3 DNA sequence: TGTGCCAGCAGTGGCCTGGACTGGTACCAAGAGACCCAGTACTTC. This translates into CASSGLDWYQETQYF.

V and J are TRBV7-2 and TRBJ1-6, with D perhaps matching TRBD1 (5 bases). The V gene lost 2 bases and the J gene lost 7 bases, with 9 bases spanning the gap. Germline lookup yields CDR1 SGHTA and CDR2 FQGNSA. This CDR3 has 14 residues. The DNA of the CDR3 is TGTGCCAGCAGCTTAACAGGTCGAAATTCACCCCTCCACTTT. This translates into CASSLTGRNSPLHF.

This clonotype was counted only a few times. The chain combines TRBV19 with TRBJ1-2, with D possibly matching TRBD1 (5 bases). This CDR3 region has 12 residues. V lost 8 bases, J lost 7 bases, and 14 bases lay in between. Germline V gene lookup returns CDR1 LNHDA and CDR2 SQIVND (reference sequence). The DNA for the CDR3 is TGTGCCAGTCCGCGGGGGTTGAGTGGCTACACCTTC. It codes for CASPRGLSGYTF.

This clonotype was found many times. CDR3 amino acids: CASSPGTGLNQPQHF. The DNA of the CDR3 is TGTGCCAGCAGCCCAGGGACAGGTCTCAATCAGCCCCAGCATTTT. This chain links TRBV9 with TRBJ1-5, with 8 bases fitting TRBD1. Germline loops: CDR1 SGDLS, CDR2 YYNGEE. The J segment lost 3 bases and the V segment lost 4 bases, leaving 6 bases of the junction unmatched. CDR3 length: 15 amino acids.

The rearrangement joins TRBV9 to TRBJ2-7, with D perhaps being TRBD1 or TRBD2 (5 bases each). V lost 0 bases, J lost 0 bases, and 10 bases lay in between. The V gene's germline CDR1 is SGDLS and CDR2 YYNGEE. The CDR3 is 15 residues long. CDR3 DNA: TGTGCCAGCAGCGTAGACGGGACGGCCTCCTACGAGCAGTACTTC. It specifies CASSVDGTASYEQYF.

J is TRBJ1-1 and V is TRBV10-3; TRBD1 agrees at 9 bases. Germline lookup yields CDR1 ENHRY and CDR2 SYGVKD. The CDR3 is 19 amino acids. The J segment lost 0 bases and the V segment lost 4 bases, leaving 15 bases of the junction unmatched. Written as DNA, the CDR3 is TGTGCCATCAGTGCGGGGACAGGGACAGGGCCCCAGATGAACACTGAAGCTTTCTTT. It translates to CAISAGTGTGPQMNTEAFF.

The CDR3 loop is CSVEVGMPNEQFF. In nucleotides, the CDR3 is TGCAGCGTTGAGGTGGGGATGCCCAATGAGCAGTTCTTC. This chain uses TRBV29-1 with TRBJ2-1; D gene uncertain. This CDR3 has 13 amino acids. Trimming stripped 3 bases from V and 6 bases from J, with 12 bases between. CDR1 SQVTM and CDR2 ANQGSEA come from the germline V gene.

The CDR3 sequence: CASSGTYSYEQYF. The CDR3 DNA sequence: TGTGCCAGCAGTGGGACCTACTCCTACGAGCAGTACTTC. V gene TRBV28 combines with J gene TRBJ2-7; TRBD1 or TRBD2 may be the D gene (5 bases each). The germline V and J ends were trimmed by 5 bases and 0 bases, with 8 bases remaining between them. Germline assignment: CDR1 MDHEN and CDR2 SYDVKM. The CDR3 spans 13 residues.

The rearrangement uses TRBV3-1 and TRBJ2-1; 9 bases map to TRBD2. Germline V lookup: CDR1 LGHDT, CDR2 YNNKEL (reference sequence). With V trimmed by 0 bases and J by 8 bases, 8 bases remained unmatched. CDR3 length equals 16 residues. CDR3 sequence (DNA): TGTGCCAGCAGCCAAGACGGGACTAGCAAGGGACATGAGCAGTTCTTC. This gives the protein CASSQDGTSKGHEQFF.

Comments on this clonotype: A much larger clone lies one base from this, so it may be a read error. This rearrangement joins TRBV24-1 to TRBJ2-3; no firm D call. Germline V gene sequence: CDR1 KGHDR, CDR2 SFDVKD. V gave up 0 bases and J gave up 8 bases, with 11 bases separating them. The CDR3 is made up of 14 amino acids. The CDR3 DNA reads TGTGCCACCAGTGATTTGGGGTCTCCAGGTACGCAGTATTTT. Translated, it gives CATSDLGSPGTQYF.

This clonotype was counted many times. The chain uses TRBV7-3 and TRBJ1-2; a possible D gene is TRBD1 (5 bases). CDR3 length: 13 residues. Trimming pared 5 bases from V and 4 bases from J, leaving 11 bases between. Germline V CDR1 and CDR2: SGHTA, FQGTGA. CDR3 amino acids: CASSPQGGYGYTF. In DNA form, the CDR3 reads TGTGCCAGCAGCCCCCAGGGTGGCTATGGCTACACCTTC. Full variable domain (rest looked up from reference TRBV7-3 and TRBJ1-2): GAGVSQTPSNKVTEKGKYVELRCDPISGHTALYWYRQSLGQGPEFLIYFQGTGAADDSGLPNDRFFAVRPEGSVSTLKIQRTERGDSAVYLCASSPQGGYGYTFGSGTRLTVV.

This clonotype has only a few counts. This chain joins TRBV19 and TRBJ2-3, with 10 bases matching TRBD2. This CDR3 comprises 15 residues. V dropped 3 bases and J dropped 4; count of bases not matched to a gene: 4. Germline V gene lookup returns CDR1 LNHDA and CDR2 SQIVND (reference sequence). CDR3 in amino acids: CASSMLAGVADTQYF. CDR3 sequence (DNA): TGTGCCAGTAGTATGCTAGCGGGAGTAGCAGATACGCAGTATTTT.

The chain links TRBV9 to TRBJ2-3; 10 positions match TRBD2. From germline, CDR1 is SGDLS and CDR2 YYNGEE. Trimming at V came to 3 bases and at J to 7 bases, leaving 14 bases not matched to a gene. The CDR3 is 17 residues long. Here the CDR3 reads CASSANPRLAGVNTQYF. DNA for the CDR3: TGTGCCAGCAGCGCCAACCCACGCCTAGCGGGAGTGAATACGCAGTATTTT.